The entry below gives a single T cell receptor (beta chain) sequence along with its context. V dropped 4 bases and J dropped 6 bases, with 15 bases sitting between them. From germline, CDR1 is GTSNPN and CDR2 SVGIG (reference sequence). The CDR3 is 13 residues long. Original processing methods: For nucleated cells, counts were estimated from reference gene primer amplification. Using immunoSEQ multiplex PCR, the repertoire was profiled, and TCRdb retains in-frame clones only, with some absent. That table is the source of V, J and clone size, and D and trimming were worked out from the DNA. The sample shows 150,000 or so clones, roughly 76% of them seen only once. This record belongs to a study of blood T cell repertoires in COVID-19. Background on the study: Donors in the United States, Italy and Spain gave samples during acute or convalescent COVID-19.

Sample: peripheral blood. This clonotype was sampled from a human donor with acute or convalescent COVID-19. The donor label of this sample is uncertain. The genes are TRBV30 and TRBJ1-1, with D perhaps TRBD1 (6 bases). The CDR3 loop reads CAWNRVQTPEAFF. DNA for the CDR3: TGTGCCTGGAACAGGGTACAAACGCCTGAAGCTTTCTTT.